This is a list of T cell receptor beta chains from one sample in a study of blood T cell repertoires in COVID-19. Clones were sequenced by immunoSEQ multiplex PCR, and TCRdb holds only the in-frame ones, with some missing. The table lists a few hundred thousand clones, just over 85% of them singletons. The sequenced sample consisted of peripheral blood. These receptors originate from a man between 45 and 60 years old with acute or convalescent COVID-19. The CDR3 runs from the conserved cysteine through the conserved F or W. Fields, in order: clone size, CDR3 length, D gene, V gene, J gene, CDR3 protein, CDR3 DNA. A D gene is named only where the DNA matches it firmly. Part of the rows lack a size; the others show once, few, many or a class for expanded clones.

>-|14|TRBD2|TRBV2|TRBJ2-3
CASVAGGPRDTQYF
TGTGCCAGCGTAGCGGGGGGCCCCCGAGATACGCAGTATTTT
>-|17|-|TRBV5-6|TRBJ1-6
CASSLAGGGFNNSPLHF
TGTGCCAGCAGCTTGGCCGGCGGGGGCTTTAATAATTCACCCCTCCACTTT
>-|15|TRBD2|TRBV10-2|TRBJ2-7
CASSASSGGSYEQYF
TGCGCCAGCAGTGCGTCTAGCGGGGGATCCTACGAGCAGTACTTC
>-|15|TRBD1|TRBV7-8|TRBJ1-4
CASSAKGQGSEKLFF
TGTGCCAGCAGCGCCAAGGGACAGGGGAGTGAAAAACTGTTTTTT
>-|12|-|TRBV30|TRBJ1-1
CAWKTRRIKAFF
TGTGCCTGGAAAACTCGGAGGATTAAGGCTTTCTTT
>-|15|-|TRBV6-5|TRBJ2-2
CASRPGSANTGELFF
TGTGCCAGCAGACCCGGTAGCGCGAACACCGGGGAGCTGTTTTTT
>once|13|-|TRBV6-4|TRBJ1-4
CASSVARNEKLFF
TGTGCCAGCAGTGTGGCTCGTAATGAAAAACTGTTTTTT
>once|14|-|TRBV2|TRBJ2-3
CASLLGLHTDTQYF
TGTGCCAGTCTTTTGGGGCTGCACACAGATACGCAGTATTTT
>-|15|-|TRBV6-5|TRBJ1-5
CASSYGPVSNQPQHF
TGTGCCAGCAGTTACGGGCCAGTTAGTAATCAGCCCCAGCATTTT
>-|14|-|TRBV11-2|TRBJ2-6
CASSQNSGANVLTF
TGTGCCAGCAGCCAAAACTCTGGGGCCAACGTCCTGACTTTC
>-|16|TRBD1|TRBV11-3|TRBJ1-5
CASSYPSQGDNQPQHF
TGTGCCAGCTCCTACCCTTCTCAGGGGGACAATCAGCCCCAGCATTTT
>-|15|-|TRBV7-8|TRBJ1-3
CASSTRVASGNTIYF
TGTGCCAGCAGCACCCGGGTGGCGTCAGGAAACACCATATATTTT
>-|16|-|TRBV6-6|TRBJ2-2
CASTRSTASNTGELFF
TGTGCCAGCACTCGATCGACAGCCTCGAACACCGGGGAGCTGTTTTTT
>-|15|TRBD2|TRBV11-2|TRBJ2-2
CASSTSGTNTGELFF
TGTGCCAGCAGCACAAGCGGGACGAACACCGGGGAGCTGTTTTTT
>-|14|-|TRBV11-2|TRBJ1-3
CASNTGYSGNTIYF
TGTGCCAGCAACACAGGTTACTCTGGAAACACCATATATTTT
>-|19|TRBD1|TRBV18|TRBJ1-3
CASSPVGQGVRVSGNTIYF
TGTGCCAGCTCCCCCGTAGGACAGGGGGTGCGTGTCTCTGGAAACACCATATATTTT
>once|15|-|TRBV11-3|TRBJ2-1
CASSLGSGNENEQFF
TGTGCCAGCAGCTTAGGGTCAGGGAACGAAAATGAGCAGTTCTTC
>-|13|-|TRBV15|TRBJ1-5
CATSRVGGQPQHF
TGTGCCACCAGCAGAGTGGGAGGGCAGCCCCAGCATTTT
>-|14|-|TRBV5-1|TRBJ1-4
CASSLLGLGEKLFF
TGCGCCAGCAGCCTCCTGGGGCTCGGGGAAAAACTGTTTTTT
>-|14|-|TRBV18|TRBJ1-1
CASSSGGRNTEAFF
TGTGCCAGCTCATCCGGGGGGAGGAACACTGAAGCTTTCTTT
>-|13|TRBD1|TRBV7-9|TRBJ2-7
CASFGDSSYEQYF
TGTGCCAGCTTTGGGGACAGCTCCTACGAGCAGTACTTC
>-|15|TRBD1|TRBV6-2/TRBV6-3|TRBJ1-2
CASSSRDRQGYGYTF
TGTGCCAGCAGCTCCCGGGACAGACAAGGCTATGGCTACACCTTC
>-|15|TRBD2|TRBV7-9|TRBJ2-5
CASTLAGGASETQYF
TGTGCCAGCACCTTAGCGGGGGGGGCTTCCGAGACCCAGTACTTC
>few|13|TRBD1|TRBV24-1|TRBJ1-2
CATSAGQGTGYTF
TGTGCCACCAGTGCTGGACAGGGTACAGGCTACACCTTC
>-|12|-|TRBV12-3/TRBV12-4|TRBJ1-1
CASGLDVGKAFF
TGTGCCAGCGGACTCGATGTGGGTAAAGCTTTCTTT
>-|14|-|TRBV14|TRBJ1-2
CASSQVSVNYGYTF
TGTGCCAGCAGCCAAGTGTCAGTTAACTATGGCTACACCTTC
>-|17|TRBD1|TRBV5-4|TRBJ1-3
CASSRGGQGPSGNTIYF
TGTGCCAGCAGCAGGGGGGGACAGGGCCCCTCTGGAAACACCATATATTTT
>-|16|-|TRBV4-2|TRBJ1-5
CASSQVNIRGPQPQHF
TGTGCCAGCAGCCAAGTTAATATCAGGGGCCCTCAGCCCCAGCATTTT
>-|15|-|TRBV30|TRBJ1-5
CAWSPPDRSYQPQHF
TGTGCCTGGAGTCCACCCGACAGGAGTTATCAGCCCCAGCATTTT
>-|13|-|TRBV7-9|TRBJ1-1
CASSLERYTEAFF
TGTGCCAGCAGCTTAGAGCGGTACACTGAAGCTTTCTTT
>-|16|-|TRBV5-8|TRBJ1-5
CASSLVEQSPPQPQHF
TGTGCCAGCAGCTTGGTGGAACAGTCCCCTCCTCAGCCCCAGCATTTT
>once|13|-|TRBV25-1|TRBJ1-6
CASRAAGSSPLHF
TGTGCCAGCCGTGCGGCGGGGTCCTCACCCCTCCACTTT
>-|13|-|TRBV19|TRBJ1-3
CASSVNSGNTIYF
TGTGCCAGTAGTGTCAACTCTGGAAACACCATATATTTT
>few|14|TRBD1|TRBV6-5|TRBJ2-1
CASSYTGQGAEQFF
TGTGCCAGCAGTTACACAGGACAGGGGGCTGAGCAGTTCTTC
>-|15|-|TRBV6-1|TRBJ1-2
CASSEALGGTRGYTF
TGTGCCAGCAGTGAAGCGCTCGGGGGTACTAGGGGCTACACCTTC
>few|15|TRBD1|TRBV6-4|TRBJ1-6
CASRAEGDRGSPLHF
TGTGCCAGCAGAGCAGAGGGAGACAGGGGTTCACCCCTCCACTTT
>-|15|-|TRBV7-2|TRBJ2-7
CASSSDRRSSYEQYF
TGTGCCAGCAGTTCCGACAGGCGAAGCTCCTACGAGCAGTACTTC
>-|15|TRBD2|TRBV5-1|TRBJ2-5
CASLRTSGAQETQYF
TGCGCCAGCCTGAGGACTAGCGGGGCCCAAGAGACCCAGTACTTC
>-|15|-|TRBV30|TRBJ1-6
CAWTLGVITNSPLHF
TGTGCCTGGACCCTCGGGGTGATCACCAATTCACCCCTCCACTTT
>-|17|-|TRBV5-1|TRBJ1-3
CASSLGGPHFSGNTIYF
TGCGCCAGCAGCTTGGGTGGGCCCCATTTCTCTGGAAACACCATATATTTT
>-|15|TRBD1|TRBV7-7|TRBJ2-1
CASSLAGTGGGEQFF
TGTGCCAGCAGCTTAGCCGGGACAGGGGGTGGTGAGCAGTTCTTC
>once|15|TRBD1|TRBV6-1|TRBJ1-3
CAHRGGTGVGNTIYF
TGTGCCCACAGGGGTGGGACAGGGGTTGGAAACACCATATATTTT
>-|15|TRBD2|TRBV9|TRBJ2-3
CASSDAGGLGDTQYF
TGTGCCAGCAGCGATGCGGGGGGGCTCGGGGATACGCAGTATTTT
>-|15|-|TRBV11-2|TRBJ2-7
CASSLVGKASYEQYF
TGTGCCAGCAGCTTAGTGGGCAAGGCCTCCTACGAGCAGTACTTC
>-|16|-|TRBV12-5|TRBJ1-1
CASGLVPSGRNTEAFF
TGTGCTAGTGGTTTGGTACCGTCTGGGAGGAACACTGAAGCTTTCTTT
>once|14|TRBD1|TRBV6-5|TRBJ1-2
CASRDDRGLRGYTF
TGTGCCAGCAGAGACGACAGGGGGCTGCGAGGCTACACCTTC
>-|18|-|TRBV18|TRBJ1-5
CASSPRGEWRNSNQPQHF
TGTGCCAGCTCACCCCGCGGGGAGTGGAGAAATAGCAATCAGCCCCAGCATTTT
>-|12|TRBD1|TRBV30|TRBJ1-1
CAWSPAGGSAFF
TGTGCCTGGAGTCCCGCAGGGGGCTCAGCTTTCTTT
>-|15|TRBD1|TRBV29-1|TRBJ1-2
CSAETGGTAYYGYTF
TGCAGCGCCGAAACAGGGGGCACAGCTTACTATGGCTACACCTTC